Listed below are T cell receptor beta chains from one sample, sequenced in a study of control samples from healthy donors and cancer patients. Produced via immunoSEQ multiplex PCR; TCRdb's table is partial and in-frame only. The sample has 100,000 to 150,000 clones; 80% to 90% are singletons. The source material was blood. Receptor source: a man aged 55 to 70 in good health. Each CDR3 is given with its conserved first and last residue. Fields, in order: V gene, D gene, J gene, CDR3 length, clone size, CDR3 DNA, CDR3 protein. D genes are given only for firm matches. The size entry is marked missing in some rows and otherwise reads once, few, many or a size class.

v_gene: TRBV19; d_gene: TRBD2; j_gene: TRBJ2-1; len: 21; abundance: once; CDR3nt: TGTGCCAGTAGTAGGCAATCCGGACTAGCGGGGGGGTCCAAATCCTACAATGAGCAGTTCTTC; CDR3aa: CASSRQSGLAGGSKSYNEQFF
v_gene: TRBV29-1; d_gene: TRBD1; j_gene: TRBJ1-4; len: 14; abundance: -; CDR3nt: TGCAGCGTTAGTCAAGGGACAGTTAATGAAAAACTGTTTTTT; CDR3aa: CSVSQGTVNEKLFF
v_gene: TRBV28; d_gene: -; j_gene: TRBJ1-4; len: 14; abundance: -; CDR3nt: TGTGCCAGCAGTTTAATCGCGGGGAATGAAAAACTGTTTTTT; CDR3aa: CASSLIAGNEKLFF
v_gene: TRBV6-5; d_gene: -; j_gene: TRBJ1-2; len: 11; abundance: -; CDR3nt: TGTGCCAGAGCTCCCAACTATGGCTACACCTTC; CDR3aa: CARAPNYGYTF
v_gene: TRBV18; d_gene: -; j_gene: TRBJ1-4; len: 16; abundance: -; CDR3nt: TGTGCCAGCTCACCTGATCGGCCGGGAGGTAATGAAAAACTGTTTTTT; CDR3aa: CASSPDRPGGNEKLFF
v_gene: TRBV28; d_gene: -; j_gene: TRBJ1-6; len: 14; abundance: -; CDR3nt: TGTGCCAGCAGAAACCCGGGGGGGAATTCACCCCTCCACTTT; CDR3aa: CASRNPGGNSPLHF
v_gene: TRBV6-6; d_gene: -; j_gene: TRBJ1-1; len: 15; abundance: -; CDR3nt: TGTGCCATCAAAAGAACAGGTTCCTCTGTCCCTGAAGCTTTCTTT; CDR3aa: CAIKRTGSSVPEAFF
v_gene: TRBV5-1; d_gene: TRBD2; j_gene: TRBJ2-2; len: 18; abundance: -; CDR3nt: TGCGCCAGCAGCTTGGCGGCTAGCGGGGGGGCGAACACCGGGGAGCTGTTTTTT; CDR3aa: CASSLAASGGANTGELFF
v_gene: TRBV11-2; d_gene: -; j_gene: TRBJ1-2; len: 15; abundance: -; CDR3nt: TGTGCCAGCACCATCCCAACCGGGCCCAAATATGGCTACACCTTC; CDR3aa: CASTIPTGPKYGYTF
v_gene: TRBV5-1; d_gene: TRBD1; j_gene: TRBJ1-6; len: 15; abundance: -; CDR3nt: TGCGCCAGCAAGTGGGGCCAGGGGGCGGATTCACCCCTCCACTTT; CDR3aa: CASKWGQGADSPLHF
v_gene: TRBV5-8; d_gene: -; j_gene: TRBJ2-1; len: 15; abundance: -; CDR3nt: TGTGCCAGCAGCCCTGGAGGGGGCCCTTACAATGAGCAGTTCTTC; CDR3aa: CASSPGGGPYNEQFF
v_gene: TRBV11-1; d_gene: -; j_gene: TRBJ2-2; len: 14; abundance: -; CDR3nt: TGTGCCAGCAGCTCCGGTTTTTACACCGGGGAGCTGTTTTTT; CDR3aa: CASSSGFYTGELFF
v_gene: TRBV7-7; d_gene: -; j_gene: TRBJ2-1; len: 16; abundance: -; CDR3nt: TGTGCCAGCAGCTTAGCAGCCGGGGCGGACTACAATGAGCAGTTCTTC; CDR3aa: CASSLAAGADYNEQFF
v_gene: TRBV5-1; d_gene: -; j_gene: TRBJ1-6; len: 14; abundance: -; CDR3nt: TGCGCCAGCAGCTTACCCCTGGTTAATTCACCCCTCCACTTT; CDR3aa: CASSLPLVNSPLHF
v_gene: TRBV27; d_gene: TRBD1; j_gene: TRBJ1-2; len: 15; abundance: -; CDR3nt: TGTGCCAGCAGTTTACTCGCTACAGGGGGCGGTGGCTACACCTTC; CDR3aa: CASSLLATGGGGYTF
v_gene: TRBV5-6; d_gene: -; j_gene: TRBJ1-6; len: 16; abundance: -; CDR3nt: TGTGCCAGCAGCTTTATGGGGGGCGTCGATAATTCACCCCTCCACTTT; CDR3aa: CASSFMGGVDNSPLHF
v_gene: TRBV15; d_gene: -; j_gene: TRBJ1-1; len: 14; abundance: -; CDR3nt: TGTGCCACCAGACGGGACAATTTGAACACTGAAGCTTTCTTT; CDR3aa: CATRRDNLNTEAFF
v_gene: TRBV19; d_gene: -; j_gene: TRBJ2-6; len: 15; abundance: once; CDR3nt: TGTGCCAGTAGTGAAGGGGGCTCTGGGGCCAACGTCCTGACTTTC; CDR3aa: CASSEGGSGANVLTF